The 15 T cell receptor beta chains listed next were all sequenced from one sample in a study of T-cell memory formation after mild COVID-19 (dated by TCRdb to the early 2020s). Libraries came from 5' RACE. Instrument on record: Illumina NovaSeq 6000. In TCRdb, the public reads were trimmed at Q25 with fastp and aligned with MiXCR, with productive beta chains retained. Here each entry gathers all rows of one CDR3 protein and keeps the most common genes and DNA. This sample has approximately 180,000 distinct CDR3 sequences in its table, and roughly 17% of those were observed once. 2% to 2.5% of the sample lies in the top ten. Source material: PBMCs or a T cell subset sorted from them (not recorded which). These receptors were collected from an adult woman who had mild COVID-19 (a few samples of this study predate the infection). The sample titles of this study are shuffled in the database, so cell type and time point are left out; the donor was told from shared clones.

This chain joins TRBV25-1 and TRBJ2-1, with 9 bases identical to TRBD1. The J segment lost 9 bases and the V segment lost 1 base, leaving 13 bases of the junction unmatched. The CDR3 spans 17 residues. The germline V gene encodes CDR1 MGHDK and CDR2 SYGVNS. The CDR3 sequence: CASSESPGQGRGSEQFF. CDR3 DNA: TGTGCCAGCAGTGAATCACCGGGACAGGGTCGGGGCAGTGAGCAGTTCTTC. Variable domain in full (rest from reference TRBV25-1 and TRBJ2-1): EADIYQTPRYLVIGTGKKITLECSQTMGHDKMYWYQQDPGMELHLIHYSYGVNSTEKGDLSSESTVSRIRTEHFPLTLESARPSHTSQYLCASSESPGQGRGSEQFFGPGTRLTVL.

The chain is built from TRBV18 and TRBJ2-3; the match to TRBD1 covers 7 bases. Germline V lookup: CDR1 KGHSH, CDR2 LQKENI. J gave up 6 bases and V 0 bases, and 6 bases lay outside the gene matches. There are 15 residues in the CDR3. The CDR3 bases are TGTGCCAGCTCACCACCAGGGGGCCTGGGCGATACGCAGTATTTT. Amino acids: CASSPPGGLGDTQYF.

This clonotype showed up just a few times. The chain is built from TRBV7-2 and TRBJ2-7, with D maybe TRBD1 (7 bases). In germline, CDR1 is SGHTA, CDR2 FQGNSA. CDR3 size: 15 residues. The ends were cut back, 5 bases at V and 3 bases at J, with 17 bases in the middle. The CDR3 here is CASSIGGGMSYEQYF. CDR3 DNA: TGTGCCAGCAGCATAGGGGGCGGGATGAGCTACGAGCAGTACTTC. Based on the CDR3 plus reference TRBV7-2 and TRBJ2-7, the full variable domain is GAGVSQSPSNKVTEKGKDVELRCDPISGHTALYWYRQSLGQGLEFLIYFQGNSAPDKSGLPSDRFSAERTGGSVSTLTIQRTQQEDSAVYLCASSIGGGMSYEQYFGPGTRLTVT.

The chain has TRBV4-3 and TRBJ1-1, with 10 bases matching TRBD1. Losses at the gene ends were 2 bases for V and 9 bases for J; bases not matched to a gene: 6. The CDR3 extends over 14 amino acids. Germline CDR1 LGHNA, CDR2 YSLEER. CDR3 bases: TGCGCCAGCAGCCAAAGCCGGGACAGGGGACAAGCTTTCTTT. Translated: CASSQSRDRGQAFF.

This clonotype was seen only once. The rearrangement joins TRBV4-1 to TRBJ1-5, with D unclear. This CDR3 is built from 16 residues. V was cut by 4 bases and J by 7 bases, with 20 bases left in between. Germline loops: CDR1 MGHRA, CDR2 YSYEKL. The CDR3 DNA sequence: TGCGCCAGCAGCCTCCTTATAGGAGGGCAAGACCAGCCCCAGCATTTT. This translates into CASSLLIGGQDQPQHF.

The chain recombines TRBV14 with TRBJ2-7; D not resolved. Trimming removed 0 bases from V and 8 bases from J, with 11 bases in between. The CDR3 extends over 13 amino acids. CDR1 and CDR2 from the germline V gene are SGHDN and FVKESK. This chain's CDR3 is CASSQDVVRQQYF. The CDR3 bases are TGTGCCAGCAGCCAAGATGTCGTACGCCAGCAGTACTTC.

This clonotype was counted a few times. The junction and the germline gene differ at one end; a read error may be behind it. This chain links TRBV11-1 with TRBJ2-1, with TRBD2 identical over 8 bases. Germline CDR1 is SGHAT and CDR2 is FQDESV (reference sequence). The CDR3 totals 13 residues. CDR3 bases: TGTGCCAGCAGCTTAAGTTGGGGGACGGGAGGGAACTTC. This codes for CASSLSWGTGGNF.

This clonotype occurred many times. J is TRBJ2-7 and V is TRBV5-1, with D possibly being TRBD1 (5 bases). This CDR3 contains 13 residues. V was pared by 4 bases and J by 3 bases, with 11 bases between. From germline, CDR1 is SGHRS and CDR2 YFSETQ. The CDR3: CASSQRGSYEQYF. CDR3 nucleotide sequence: TGCGCCAGCAGCCAAAGGGGCAGCTACGAGCAGTACTTC.

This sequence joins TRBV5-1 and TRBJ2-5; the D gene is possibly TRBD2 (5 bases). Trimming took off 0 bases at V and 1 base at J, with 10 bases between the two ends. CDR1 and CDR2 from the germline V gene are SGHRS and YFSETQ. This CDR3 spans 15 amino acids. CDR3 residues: CASSLGSGFQETQYF. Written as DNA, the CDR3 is TGCGCCAGCAGCTTGGGCAGCGGATTCCAAGAGACCCAGTACTTC.

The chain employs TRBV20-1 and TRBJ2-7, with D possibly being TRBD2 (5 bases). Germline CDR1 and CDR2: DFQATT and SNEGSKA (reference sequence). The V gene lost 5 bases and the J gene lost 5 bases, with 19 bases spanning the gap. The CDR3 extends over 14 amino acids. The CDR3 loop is CSAPREGRLNEQYF. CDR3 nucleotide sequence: TGCAGTGCTCCTAGAGAGGGCAGGCTCAACGAGCAGTACTTC.

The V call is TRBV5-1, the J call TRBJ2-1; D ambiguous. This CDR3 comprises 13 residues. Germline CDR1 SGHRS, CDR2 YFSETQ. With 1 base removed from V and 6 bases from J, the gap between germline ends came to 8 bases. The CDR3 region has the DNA TGCGCCAGCAGCTTGCTTAGAGGCAATGAGCAGTTCTTC. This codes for CASSLLRGNEQFF.

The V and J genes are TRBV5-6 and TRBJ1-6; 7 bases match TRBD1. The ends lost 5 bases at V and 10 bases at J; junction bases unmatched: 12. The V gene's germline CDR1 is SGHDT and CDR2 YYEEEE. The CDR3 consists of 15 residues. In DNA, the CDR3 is TGTGCCAGCAGTCGGACAGGCCTCTGGAGGTCACCCCTCCACTTT. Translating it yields CASSRTGLWRSPLHF.

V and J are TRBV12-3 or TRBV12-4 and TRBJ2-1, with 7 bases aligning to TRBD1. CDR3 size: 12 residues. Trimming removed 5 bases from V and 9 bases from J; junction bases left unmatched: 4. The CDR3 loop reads CASSPHRGEQFF. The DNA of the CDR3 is TGTGCCAGCAGTCCTCACAGGGGTGAGCAGTTCTTC.

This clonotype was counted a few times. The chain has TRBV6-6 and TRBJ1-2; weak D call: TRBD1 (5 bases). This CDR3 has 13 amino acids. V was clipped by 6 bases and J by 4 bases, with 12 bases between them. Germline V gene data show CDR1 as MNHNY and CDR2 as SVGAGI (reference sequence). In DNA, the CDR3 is TGTGCCAGCAGGCCCACCGGGACCTATGGCTACACCTTC. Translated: CASRPTGTYGYTF.

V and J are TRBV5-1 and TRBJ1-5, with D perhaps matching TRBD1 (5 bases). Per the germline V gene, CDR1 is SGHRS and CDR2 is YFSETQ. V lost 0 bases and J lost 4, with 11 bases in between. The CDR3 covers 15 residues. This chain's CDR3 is CASSLAGAQNQPQHF. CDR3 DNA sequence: TGCGCCAGCAGCTTGGCCGGGGCGCAAAATCAGCCCCAGCATTTT.